This TCR beta chain was retrieved from a study of T cells in localized non-small cell lung cancer. Study-level findings and limits: Across samples, adjacent lung featured a median roughly 60 of the top 100 tumor clones. Uninvolved adjacent lung showed the highest T cell clonality, exceeding tumor. Longer overall survival was seen with higher T cell density measured in blood. Only one tumor region went through sequencing, so heterogeneity may still be there.

Assay used: immunoSEQ multiplex PCR; TCRdb lists only in-frame clones, some missing. The repertoire holds 45,000 or so clones, with 81% as singletons. The V gene's germline CDR1 is MNHEY and CDR2 SMNVEV (reference sequence). The CDR3 loop spans 16 amino acids. V was shortened by 6 bases and J by 0 bases, with 17 bases between the two germline ends. A remark on this clone: What it recognizes is unknown.

This TCR was sampled from a man between 35 and 75 years old with stage III lung adenocarcinoma. Sequenced here: peripheral blood mononuclear cells, sampled before any cancer treatment. The rearrangement uses TRBV27 and TRBJ1-2; no reliable D call. CDR3 bases: TGTGCCAGCAGGGGCCATTACAGTATTTCTAACTATGGCTACACCTTC. As protein: CASRGHYSISNYGYTF.